These 16 T cell receptor beta chains share one sample of origin, sequenced in a study of technical replicates of blood from a few donors. The assay was immunoSEQ multiplex PCR, and TCRdb's table has in-frame clones only and misses some. The sample lists more than 65,000 clones, 90% to 95% occurring once. The specimen was T cells isolated from PBMCs. The receptor source for this set is a human donor in good health. Some clones in this sample may be carry-over from other donors' samples.

The chain has TRBV6-1 and TRBJ2-4; D perhaps matches TRBD1 (6 bases). Trimming pared 4 bases from V and 0 bases from J, leaving 10 bases between. This CDR3 contains 15 residues. CDR1 is MNHNS, CDR2 SASEGT, per germline. For the CDR3, the DNA is TGTGCCAGCAGTGGGTGGACAGCAGCCAAAAACATTCAGTACTTC. It specifies CASSGWTAAKNIQYF.

This sequence joins TRBV12-5 and TRBJ2-7, with 8 bases fitting TRBD2. After removal of 2 bases from V and 6 bases from J, the junction contained 15 bases not matched to a gene. CDR1 LGHNT and CDR2 FRNRAP come from the germline V gene. The CDR3 contains 17 residues. The CDR3 here is CASGLTHLGGASAEQYF. CDR3 coding DNA: TGTGCTAGTGGTTTGACCCATCTCGGGGGGGCGTCAGCCGAGCAGTACTTC.

The chain joins TRBV7-6 to TRBJ1-1, with D possibly TRBD1 on 5 matching bases. CDR3 length: 17 amino acids. Trimming took off 5 bases at V and 0 bases at J, with 19 bases between the two ends. Germline V gene sequence: CDR1 SGHVS, CDR2 FNYEAQ. CDR3 DNA: TGTGCCAGCAGCGTCCTTAAGGGGATATCGTTGAACACTGAAGCTTTCTTT. Protein product: CASSVLKGISLNTEAFF.

The rearrangement links TRBV27 to TRBJ2-3; weak D call: TRBD2 (6 bases). V shed 6 bases and J shed 0 bases, with 16 bases lying between them. The germline CDR1 and CDR2 sequences are MNHEY and SMNVEV (reference sequence). The CDR3 runs 16 residues. The CDR3 here is CASSSPSAPSTDTQYF. Written as DNA, the CDR3 is TGTGCCAGCAGCTCTCCTAGCGCTCCTAGCACAGATACGCAGTATTTT.

The rearrangement uses TRBV5-4 and TRBJ1-1; TRBD1 might be the D (6 bases). Germline lookup yields CDR1 SGHNT and CDR2 YYREEE (reference sequence). CDR3 length equals 13 residues. Trimming removed 5 bases from V and 5 bases from J, with 13 bases in between. The DNA of the CDR3 is TGTGCCAGCAGGACTACAGGGAAGACTGAAGCTTTCTTT. Its protein is CASRTTGKTEAFF.

V is TRBV27 and J is TRBJ1-5; no clear D gene. V was pared by 3 bases and J by 6 bases, with 21 bases between. Per germline, CDR1 MNHEY and CDR2 SMNVEV (reference sequence). The CDR3 loop spans 17 amino acids. CDR3 DNA: TGTGCCAGCAGTTTTTTCGGGGTCGGAAAAGTGGTTCAGCCCCAGCATTTT. Encoded protein: CASSFFGVGKVVQPQHF.

V is TRBV11-2 and J is TRBJ2-7, with 9 bases lining up with TRBD1. The CDR3 sequence is 14 residues long. In germline, CDR1 is SGHAT, CDR2 FQNNGV. V shed 0 bases and J 6 bases; nucleotides not matched to a gene: 3. Here the CDR3 reads CASSLEGQGFEQYF. CDR3 nucleotides: TGTGCCAGCAGCTTAGAGGGACAGGGTTTCGAGCAGTACTTC.

The chain couples TRBV29-1 to TRBJ2-2; D is unclear. Trimming shortened V by 6 bases and J by 6 bases, and 8 bases separated the two germline ends. From germline, CDR1 is SQVTM and CDR2 ANQGSEA. The CDR3 consists of 11 residues. CDR3 region: CSVAAAGELFF. The CDR3 coding sequence is TGCAGCGTGGCGGCGGCCGGGGAGCTGTTTTTT.

This sequence joins TRBV7-6 and TRBJ2-1; 9 positions agree with TRBD2. Germline values: CDR1 SGHVS, CDR2 FNYEAQ. J lost 7 bases, V lost 0 bases, and 4 bases had no gene match. CDR3 length: 15 residues. Here the CDR3 reads CASSLAHSGGNEQFF. The CDR3 region has the DNA TGTGCCAGCAGCTTAGCCCATAGCGGGGGAAATGAGCAGTTCTTC.

On this clone: Its ends do not fully match the called genes, so a read error is possible. The sample carries other DNA sequences with the same CDR3. The V call is TRBV5-4, the J call TRBJ2-7, with D perhaps matching TRBD2 (6 bases). The CDR3 has 14 residues. Germline CDR1 SGHNT, CDR2 YYREEE (reference sequence). This CDR3 reads CASSSTGSVDEQYF. Here the CDR3 DNA reads TGTGCCAGTAGCTCTACCGGGAGTGTCGACGAGCAGTACTTC.

DNA for the CDR3: TGTGCCAGCAGTGCCACAGGCTCTGGAAACACCATATATTTT. This sequence encodes CASSATGSGNTIYF. The chain couples TRBV6-5 to TRBJ1-3; D possibly corresponds to TRBD1 (5 bases). Germline CDR1 reads MNHEY; CDR2 reads SVGAGI. Trimming cost V 5 bases and J 0 bases, with 8 bases left between them. This CDR3 spans 14 amino acids.

The V and J genes are TRBV30 and TRBJ1-6; the D is unclear. This CDR3 contains 15 residues. V was shortened by 1 base and J by 9 bases, with 16 bases between the two germline ends. Germline V lookup: CDR1 GTSNPN, CDR2 SVGIG (reference sequence). Here the CDR3 reads CAWSARVAGGSPLHF. In nucleotides, the CDR3 is TGTGCCTGGAGTGCAAGGGTAGCGGGCGGTTCACCCCTCCACTTT.

The chain is built from TRBV29-1 and TRBJ1-2; TRBD1 matches 9 bases. The CDR3 is made up of 12 amino acids. The junction had 8 bases not matched to a gene; V was cut back by 6 bases and J by 9 bases. Germline-derived CDR1 and CDR2 are SQVTM and ANQGSEA. CDR3 sequence (DNA): TGCAGCGTGACCGGGACAGGGAGTCGCTACACCTTC. It encodes CSVTGTGSRYTF. Looking up the rest from reference TRBV29-1 and TRBJ1-2 gives the full variable domain: SAVISQKPSRDICQRGTSLTIQCQVDSQVTMMFWYRQQPGQSLTLIATANQGSEATYESGFVIDKFPISRPNLTFSTLTVSNMSPEDSSIYLCSVTGTGSRYTFGSGTRLTVV.

The J gene is TRBJ2-5, the V gene TRBV6-1; possible D gene TRBD2, 6 bases. Germline V CDR1 and CDR2: MNHNS, SASEGT. Trimming took 7 bases from V and 3 from J, leaving 12 bases between them. This CDR3 region has 13 residues. The CDR3 DNA sequence: TGTGCCAGCACCCTTTGGGGGGAAGAGACCCAGTACTTC. It translates to CASTLWGEETQYF.

V and J are TRBV19 and TRBJ2-2, with D perhaps TRBD2 (5 bases). V was cut by 0 bases and J by 7 bases, with 12 bases left in between. Looked up from germline, CDR1 is LNHDA and CDR2 is SQIVND (reference sequence). The CDR3 runs to 15 residues. CDR3 sequence reads: CASSIDWGSGGELFF. The CDR3, as DNA: TGTGCCAGTAGTATAGATTGGGGAAGCGGCGGGGAGCTGTTTTTT.

This chain connects TRBV30 to TRBJ2-5; 7 nucleotides match TRBD1. Germline V gene lookup returns CDR1 GTSNPN and CDR2 SVGIG (reference sequence). Trimming removed 1 base from V and 3 bases from J; junction bases left unmatched: 2. CDR3 size: 13 residues. DNA of the CDR3: TGTGCCTGGAGTGATACAGGGGAAGAGACCCAGTACTTC. Amino acid sequence: CAWSDTGEETQYF.